Below, 17 T cell receptor beta chains from the same sample are listed, as sequenced in a study of sequential checkpoint blockade in melanoma. Treatment meaning: randomized to nivolumab then ipilimumab (arm A) or the reverse (arm B). Sequencing used immunoSEQ multiplex PCR; TCRdb keeps in-frame clones, though not all of them. The sample lists around 2,200 clones; 12% to 15% were seen once. The sequencing here drew on tumor tissue (inferred from file names), taken from a patient given nivolumab and ipilimumab in sequence. Receptors originate from a human donor with melanoma.

At least ten counts were recorded for this clone. This chain connects TRBV9 to TRBJ1-6, with D unresolved. V was cut by 3 bases and J by 0 bases, with 10 bases left in between. The CDR3 totals 16 residues. Germline V gene sequence: CDR1 SGDLS, CDR2 YYNGEE. The CDR3 DNA is TGTGCCAGCAGCGCCGGGCCTGGCTCCTATAATTCACCCCTCCACTTT. Residues: CASSAGPGSYNSPLHF.

The chain carries TRBV6-8 and TRBJ2-3; perhaps TRBD2 as D (6 bases). V was cut by 2 bases and J by 6 bases, with 9 bases left in between. Germline V gene data show CDR1 as MNHGY and CDR2 as SAAAGT. The length of the CDR3 is 13 residues. The CDR3, as DNA: TGTGCCAGCAGTTACCGCCTAGCGGATACGCAGTATTTT. It yields the protein CASSYRLADTQYF.

This sequence joins TRBV28 and TRBJ1-4; a possible D gene is TRBD1 (6 bases). The CDR3 spans 14 residues. Trimming took 7 bases from V and 5 from J, leaving 14 bases between them. Germline V gene data show CDR1 as MDHEN and CDR2 as SYDVKM. CDR3 nucleotides: TGTGCCAGCACTTCGGCAGGGGTAAATGAAAAACTGTTTTTT. This encodes CASTSAGVNEKLFF.

The chain's CDR3 is CSVRTGTGTNTEAFF. CDR3 sequence (DNA): TGCAGCGTACGAACCGGGACAGGGACTAACACTGAAGCTTTCTTT. V is TRBV29-1 and J is TRBJ1-1; 9 bases line up with TRBD1. This CDR3 comprises 15 residues. Germline CDR1 is SQVTM and CDR2 is ANQGSEA. The V gene end was trimmed by 6 bases and the J gene end by 2 bases; junction bases not matched to a gene: 10.

The chain recombines TRBV28 with TRBJ2-7, with D perhaps matching TRBD1 (5 bases). Trimming took off 7 bases at V and 3 bases at J, with 10 bases between the two ends. The germline CDR1 and CDR2 sequences are MDHEN and SYDVKM. The CDR3 sequence is 12 residues long. Here the CDR3 reads CASNRMGYEQYF. As DNA, the CDR3 is TGTGCCAGCAACAGGATGGGCTACGAGCAGTACTTC.

This chain joins TRBV12-5 and TRBJ2-6; 7 bases line up with TRBD1. Germline V gene lookup returns CDR1 LGHNT and CDR2 FRNRAP. The CDR3 covers 19 residues. The trim removed 2 bases at V and 2 bases at J, leaving 12 bases unmatched. CDR3 sequence: CASGLTTGTDYPGANVLTF. The CDR3 DNA follows: TGTGCTAGTGGTTTGACGACCGGGACAGATTACCCTGGGGCCAACGTCCTGACTTTC.

Sample share makes this clone medium-sized. This chain uses TRBV9 with TRBJ1-5, with D maybe TRBD1 (5 bases). Germline-derived CDR1 and CDR2 are SGDLS and YYNGEE. This CDR3 comprises 12 residues. V was trimmed by 4 bases and J by 4 bases, leaving 6 bases between them. CDR3: CASSWGNQPQHF. CDR3 coding DNA: TGTGCCAGCAGCTGGGGGAATCAGCCCCAGCATTTT.

The rearrangement uses TRBV15 and TRBJ1-1, with D possibly being TRBD1 (6 bases). This CDR3 comprises 17 residues. With 5 bases removed from V and 3 bases from J, the gap between germline ends came to 22 bases. In germline, CDR1 is LNHNV, CDR2 YYDKDF (reference sequence). CDR3 nucleotides: TGTGCCACCAGCCCCCGCGGGGAGGGGGGTTGGGACACTGAAGCTTTCTTT. It yields the protein CATSPRGEGGWDTEAFF. The whole variable domain, remainder taken from reference TRBV15 and TRBJ1-1, is DAMVIQNPRYQVTQFGKPVTLSCSQTLNHNVMYWYQQKSSQAPKLLFHYYDKDFNNEADTPDNFQSRRPNTSFCFLDIRSPGLGDTAMYLCATSPRGEGGWDTEAFFGQGTRLTVV.

By sample share, this clone is medium-sized. The chain joins TRBV19 to TRBJ1-1; tentative D call: TRBD1 (6 bases). Trimming stripped 7 bases from V and 5 bases from J, with 29 bases between. The CDR3 is 18 amino acids. The germline V gene has CDR1 LNHDA and CDR2 SQIVND (reference sequence). CDR3 protein: CASIPWGQVRDVRTEAFF. The CDR3 DNA follows: TGTGCCAGTATCCCATGGGGGCAGGTGAGGGATGTTCGAACTGAAGCTTTCTTT.

V gene TRBV6-8 combines with J gene TRBJ2-3; the match to TRBD2 covers 7 bases. Germline assignment: CDR1 MNHGY and CDR2 SAAAGT. Trimming cost V 5 bases and J 5 bases; bases outside gene matches: 7. The CDR3 spans 14 residues. Here the CDR3 reads CASSAGARGDTQYF. The CDR3 nucleotides are TGTGCCAGCAGTGCGGGAGCCCGGGGAGATACGCAGTATTTT.

The chain carries TRBV6-8 and TRBJ2-5, with 8 bases lining up with TRBD1. CDR1 and CDR2 from the germline V gene are MNHGY and SAAAGT. Trimming cost V 4 bases and J 5 bases; bases outside gene matches: 9. CDR3 size: 15 residues. Written as DNA, the CDR3 is TGTGCCAGCAGTTCCTGGCAGGGGGCCGGGGAGACCCAGTACTTC. Translation: CASSSWQGAGETQYF.

The chain uses TRBV15 and TRBJ1-4; 7 bases fit TRBD1. Germline V gives CDR1 LNHNV, CDR2 YYDKDF (reference sequence). The trim removed 8 bases at V and 4 bases at J, leaving 7 bases unmatched. The CDR3 runs 14 residues. The CDR3 nucleotides are TGTGCCACCTTGTTGACAGGGATTAATGAAAAACTGTTTTTT. The encoded protein is CATLLTGINEKLFF.

The chain is built from TRBV14 and TRBJ2-7; either TRBD1 or TRBD2 may fit D (6 bases each). This CDR3 has 13 residues. Per the germline V gene, CDR1 is SGHDN and CDR2 is FVKESK. Trimming stripped 4 bases from V and 13 bases from J, with 20 bases between. CDR3 bases: TGTGCCAGCAGCCCGAACGGCGGGACACTGGAATACTTC. Amino acid sequence: CASSPNGGTLEYF. The full variable domain, with the rest looked up from reference TRBV14 and TRBJ2-7, is EAGVTQFPSHSVIEKGQTVTLRCDPISGHDNLYWYRRVMGKEIKFLLHFVKESKQDESGMPNNRFLAERTGGTYSTLKVQPAELEDSGVYFCASSPNGGTLEYFGPGTRLTVT.

This clone is large in the sample. The chain couples TRBV6-8 to TRBJ1-1; D gene unclear. The CDR3 loop spans 15 amino acids. Trimming shortened V by 0 bases and J by 5 bases, and 13 bases separated the two germline ends. CDR1 is MNHGY and CDR2 is SAAAGT in the germline V gene. CDR3: CASSYSSLLGTEAFF. Written as DNA, the CDR3 is TGTGCCAGCAGTTACTCGAGCCTCCTAGGGACTGAAGCTTTCTTT.

A few counts support this clone. The chain couples TRBV9 to TRBJ2-7; 7 bases are a match to TRBD1. J was trimmed by 3 bases and V by 1 base; bases with no gene match: 7. CDR3 length: 15 residues. Germline lookup yields CDR1 SGDLS and CDR2 YYNGEE. The CDR3 bases are TGTGCCAGCAGCGTATACTGGACAGGTAACTACGAGCAGTACTTC. It translates to CASSVYWTGNYEQYF.

This clone was picked up a small number of times. J is TRBJ2-6 and V is TRBV18; TRBD1 aligns across 9 bases. The CDR3 length is 18 residues. The germline CDR1 and CDR2 sequences are KGHSH and LQKENI. V lost 5 bases and J lost 0; bases outside the gene matches: 8. The CDR3 DNA reads as TGTGCCAGCTCATCAGGACAGGGGTCTTCCTCTGGGGCCAACGTCCTGACTTTC. It codes for CASSSGQGSSSGANVLTF. The variable domain in full, with the rest retrieved from reference TRBV18 and TRBJ2-6, is NAGVMQNPRHLVRRRGQEARLRCSPMKGHSHVYWYRQLPEEGLKFMVYLQKENIIDESGMPKERFSAEFPKEGPSILRIQQVVRGDSAAYFCASSSGQGSSSGANVLTFGAGSRLTVL.

V usage is TRBV5-1 and J usage is TRBJ1-1; 9 bases are a match to TRBD1. The trim removed 4 bases at V and 1 base at J, leaving 2 bases unmatched. The CDR3 length is 14 residues. Germline V gives CDR1 SGHRS, CDR2 YFSETQ. The CDR3 DNA follows: TGCGCCAGCAGCAGGGACAGGGCGAACACTGAAGCTTTCTTT. Amino acid sequence: CASSRDRANTEAFF.